Sequencing of this T cell receptor (beta chain) was carried out in a study of cytomegalovirus exposure and HLA in healthy donors. Regarding the study as a whole: Both high specificity and high sensitivity reportedly marked the classifier's diagnosis of cytomegalovirus status. In vitro confirmation showed three CMV-associated chains to be CMV antigen specific. Later work found most CMV-associated TCR beta chains apparently HLA-restricted. Roughly uniform depth of sequencing across donors was assumed in presence/absence analyses.

Germline CDR1 is SGHVS and CDR2 is FNYEAQ. V lost 0 bases, J lost 4 bases, and 19 bases lay in between. The CDR3 is 18 amino acids. For this clone: What it recognizes is unknown.

Both 60 Vbeta primers and 13 Jbeta primers went into the PCR. Sequencing was performed with immunoSEQ multiplex PCR; in TCRdb, only in-frame clones are kept and a portion is missing. In the table there are around 120,000 clones, around 69% of which are singletons. Sequences were obtained from PBMCs. The chain is built from TRBV7-6 and TRBJ2-1, with D perhaps matching TRBD1 (6 bases). The clonotype was recovered from a man between 50 and 59 years old in good health and CMV-seropositive. CDR3 sequence (DNA): TGTGCCAGCAGCTTAGCGCATTTTAGGGGGATAAAGTACAATGAGCAGTTCTTC. Translated, it gives CASSLAHFRGIKYNEQFF.